The rows below give T cell receptor beta chains drawn from one sample of a study of read filtering for tumor transcriptome and immune sequencing. In TCRdb, the reads were re-called with MiXCR into one record per CDR3 protein. The repertoire holds 100,000 to 150,000 distinct CDR3 sequences, with around 14% as singletons. Sample: a population of CD138-negative cells sorted from bone marrow. The source is a donor over 35 with multiple myeloma. The CDR3 runs from the conserved cysteine through the conserved F or W. Each record gives: clone size, V gene, J gene, D gene, CDR3 protein, CDR3 DNA. The D gene is left open where the match is weak. Clone sizes are given selectively: once, few, many, or a class where the clone is expanded.

many	TRBV24-1	TRBJ2-1	TRBD2	CATSERQGKRLAGGRNEQFF	TGTGCCACCAGTGAACGACAGGGGAAGCGCCTAGCGGGAGGTCGGAATGAGCAGTTCTTC
many	TRBV9	TRBJ2-2	TRBD2	CASSVTTSGGNTGELFF	TGTGCCAGCAGCGTCACCACTAGCGGGGGAAACACCGGGGAGCTGTTTTTT
NA	TRBV4-3	TRBJ2-1	TRBD1	CASSLSPPGQGSGEQFF	TGCGCCAGCAGCCTTTCCCCGCCAGGACAGGGGTCGGGTGAGCAGTTCTTC
NA	TRBV6-4	TRBJ1-2	NA	CASSEWGTGNRQTSSNYGYTF	TGTGCCAGCAGTGAATGGGGTACAGGGAATCGCCAGACAAGCTCTAACTATGGCTACACCTTC
many	TRBV29-1	TRBJ2-1	NA	CSWLGDAYNEQFF	TGCAGCTGGCTCGGGGACGCTTACAATGAGCAGTTCTTC
many	TRBV12-5	TRBJ2-1	TRBD2	CASGLPPGLDYNEQFF	TGTGCTAGTGGTTTGCCCCCGGGACTAGACTACAATGAGCAGTTCTTC
NA	TRBV5-1	TRBJ2-5	TRBD1	CASSQTGKYQETQYF	TGCGCCAGCAGCCAGACAGGGAAGTACCAAGAGACCCAGTACTTC
many	TRBV11-3	TRBJ2-1	NA	CASSLDASGLSF	TGTGCCAGCAGCTTAGATGCGAGCGGCCTAAGCTTC
NA	TRBV11-3	TRBJ1-4	TRBD1	CASSFIGQGSLKKLFF	TGTGCCAGCAGCTTCATCGGACAGGGCAGCTTGAAAAAACTGTTTTTT
many	TRBV6-2/TRBV6-3	TRBJ1-5	NA	CASRQPPDQPQHF	TGTGCCAGTCGACAGCCGCCGGATCAGCCCCAGCATTTT
few	TRBV2	TRBJ2-7	NA	CASIKVGDGHYEQYF	TGTGCCAGCATCAAAGTAGGGGACGGGCATTACGAGCAGTACTTC
many	TRBV20-1	TRBJ2-7	TRBD2	CSAWGLAGDTAYEQYF	TGCAGTGCCTGGGGACTAGCGGGAGATACTGCCTACGAGCAGTACTTC
few	TRBV6-1	TRBJ1-5	TRBD1	CASSDRGDNQPQHF	TGTGCCAGCAGTGACAGGGGGGACAATCAGCCCCAGCATTTT
many	TRBV2	TRBJ2-1	NA	CASSETRVGYEQFF	TGTGCCAGCAGTGAGACTAGAGTAGGGTATGAGCAGTTCTTC
many	TRBV6-5	TRBJ1-1	NA	CASSYSKRGNTEAFF	TGTGCCAGCAGTTACTCGAAGAGAGGAAACACTGAAGCTTTCTTT
many	TRBV10-2	TRBJ2-1	NA	CASSEQFDYNEQFF	TGCGCCAGCAGTGAGCAGTTTGACTACAATGAGCAGTTCTTC
many	TRBV2	TRBJ1-2	NA	CASSEDSPIYGYTF	TGTGCCAGCAGTGAGGACAGCCCGATCTATGGCTACACCTTC
many	TRBV7-9	TRBJ2-7	TRBD1	CASSPTFRQGISYEQYF	TGTGCCAGCAGCCCGACGTTCCGACAGGGGATCTCCTACGAGCAGTACTTC
NA	TRBV7-9	TRBJ1-1	NA	CASSSTLRKRDAFF	TGTGCCAGCAGCTCGACCCTCCGAAAGCGAGACGCTTTCTTT
many	TRBV11-2	TRBJ1-1	TRBD1	CASSLEGRGTEAFF	TGTGCCAGCAGCTTAGAGGGCAGGGGGACTGAAGCTTTCTTT
many	TRBV12-3/TRBV12-4	TRBJ2-1	TRBD2	CASNPSLGTSGASSYNEQFF	TGTGCCAGCAACCCATCCCTAGGGACTAGCGGCGCGAGCTCCTACAATGAGCAGTTCTTC
NA	TRBV29-1	TRBJ2-1	TRBD1	CSVSGQSSYNEQFF	TGCAGCGTTTCGGGACAGAGCTCCTACAATGAGCAGTTCTTC
few	TRBV6-6	TRBJ2-2	NA	CASSYPGDPRTGELFF	TGTGCCAGCAGTTACCCCGGGGACCCGAGGACCGGGGAGCTGTTTTTT
many	TRBV10-2	TRBJ2-1	TRBD2	CASSALAGILNEQFF	TGCGCCAGCAGTGCCCTAGCGGGGATTCTCAATGAGCAGTTCTTC
NA	TRBV7-2	TRBJ2-7	TRBD1	CASSRGQGREQYF	TGTGCCAGCAGCCGGGGACAGGGGCGGGAGCAGTACTTC
many	TRBV30	TRBJ1-5	NA	CAWSDQAKGFGQPQHF	TGTGCCTGGAGTGACCAGGCGAAAGGGTTTGGTCAGCCCCAGCATTTT
many	TRBV20-1	TRBJ2-1	TRBD1	CSARPGQWAYNEQFF	TGCAGTGCCAGACCGGGACAGTGGGCCTACAATGAGCAGTTCTTC
many	TRBV5-6	TRBJ1-4	NA	CASSSLKDRGEKLFF	TGTGCCAGCAGCTCCCTTAAGGACAGAGGGGAAAAACTGTTTTTT
few	TRBV3-1	TRBJ2-5	NA	CASSQIRAEVSQETQYF	TGTGCCAGCAGCCAAATACGGGCCGAGGTGTCCCAAGAGACCCAGTACTTC
many	TRBV14	TRBJ1-1	NA	CASSRRRGTNTEAFF	TGTGCCAGCAGCCGGCGGCGGGGGACGAACACTGAAGCTTTCTTT
many	TRBV10-3	TRBJ2-1	TRBD1	CAISDRPGQGNEQFF	TGTGCCATCAGTGATAGGCCGGGACAGGGCAATGAGCAGTTCTTC
many	TRBV20-1	TRBJ2-7	TRBD2	CSARETGGTYEQYF	TGCAGTGCTAGAGAGACGGGAGGGACCTACGAGCAGTACTTC
many	TRBV29-1	TRBJ2-2	NA	CSHGSGRTGELFF	TGCAGCCACGGATCGGGGAGGACCGGGGAGCTGTTTTTT
many	TRBV29-1	TRBJ2-2	NA	CSVGVRSNTGELFF	TGCAGCGTTGGGGTGAGATCGAACACCGGGGAGCTGTTTTTT
many	TRBV7-2	TRBJ2-3	NA	CASGMGPWEGTDTQYF	TGTGCCAGCGGAATGGGGCCTTGGGAGGGCACAGATACGCAGTATTTT
many	TRBV20-1	TRBJ1-4	TRBD1	CSAQGGESNEKLFF	TGCAGTGCTCAAGGGGGCGAGTCTAATGAAAAACTGTTTTTT
NA	TRBV5-4	TRBJ1-6	NA	CANSSGNSPLHF	TGTGCCAACAGCTCGGGGAATTCGCCCCTCCACTTT
few	TRBV10-3	TRBJ2-5	TRBD2	CAISESAGVVETQYF	TGTGCCATCAGTGAGTCCGCGGGAGTGGTGGAGACCCAGTACTTC
many	TRBV18	TRBJ2-1	NA	CASSALENEQFF	TGTGCCAGCTCAGCTTTAGAGAATGAGCAGTTCTTC
many	TRBV25-1	TRBJ2-5	TRBD2	CASSEGTSGEETQYF	TGTGCCAGCAGTGAGGGGACTAGCGGAGAAGAGACCCAGTACTTC
many	TRBV6-5	TRBJ2-7	NA	CASSSGTLGYEQYF	TGTGCCAGCAGTTCCGGGACCCTGGGCTACGAGCAGTACTTC
many	TRBV3-1	TRBJ2-7	NA	CASSPAALSSYEQYF	TGTGCCAGCAGTCCCGCCGCCCTCAGCTCCTACGAGCAGTACTTC
many	TRBV6-6	TRBJ2-2	TRBD1	CASSRQGSTGELFF	TGTGCCAGCAGCCGACAGGGCAGCACCGGGGAGCTGTTTTTT
many	TRBV7-9	TRBJ2-7	NA	CASSQSVDRAYEQYF	TGTGCCAGCAGCCAAAGCGTGGACAGAGCCTACGAGCAGTACTTC
many	TRBV20-1	TRBJ2-7	TRBD2	CSAWTSGRAYEQYF	TGCAGTGCATGGACTAGCGGGAGGGCCTACGAGCAGTACTTC
many	TRBV15	TRBJ1-1	NA	CATSRGRGGTEAFF	TGTGCCACCAGCAGAGGCCGAGGGGGCACTGAAGCTTTCTTT
many	TRBV29-1	TRBJ2-1	NA	CSVETRYNEQFF	TGCAGCGTTGAAACCCGCTACAATGAGCAGTTCTTC
many	TRBV19	TRBJ2-2	NA	CASSIWGARTGELFF	TGTGCCAGTAGTATTTGGGGGGCTCGCACCGGGGAGCTGTTTTTT